This T cell receptor beta chain was sequenced in a study of TIL therapy for anti-PD-1-resistant metastatic lung cancer. Overall study context: Most patients had lung adenocarcinoma.

Sample time point: pre-treatment sample, taken before nivolumab and TIL therapy. Trimming cost V 3 bases and J 1 base, with 7 bases left between them. Germline lookup yields CDR1 MDHEN and CDR2 SYDVKM. The CDR3 sequence is 13 residues long. This clone qualifies as large. This was the immunoSEQ v3 assay. Clones were read by immunoSEQ multiplex PCR, and TCRdb kept only the in-frame ones, dropping some. Here the sample spans some 37,000 clones, around 70% being singletons. The clonotype originates from a person between 25 and 80 years old with non-small cell lung cancer. The sample in question was blood, obtained at baseline. The V and J genes are TRBV28 and TRBJ2-7; D is ambiguous. The CDR3 sequence is CASSFGISYEQYF. CDR3 nucleotide sequence: TGTGCCAGCAGTTTCGGAATTTCCTACGAGCAGTACTTC.